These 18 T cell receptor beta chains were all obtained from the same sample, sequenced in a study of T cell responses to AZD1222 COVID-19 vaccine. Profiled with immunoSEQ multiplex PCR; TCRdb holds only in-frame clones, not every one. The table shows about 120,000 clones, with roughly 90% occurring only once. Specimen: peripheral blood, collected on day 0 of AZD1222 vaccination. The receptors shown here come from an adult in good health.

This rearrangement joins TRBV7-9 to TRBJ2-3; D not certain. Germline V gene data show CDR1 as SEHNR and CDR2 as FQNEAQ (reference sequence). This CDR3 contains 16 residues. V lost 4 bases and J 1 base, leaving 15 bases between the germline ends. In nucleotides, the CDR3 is TGTGCCAGCAGCTCGAACCGGGCCTGGGGCACAGATACGCAGTATTTT. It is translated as CASSSNRAWGTDTQYF.

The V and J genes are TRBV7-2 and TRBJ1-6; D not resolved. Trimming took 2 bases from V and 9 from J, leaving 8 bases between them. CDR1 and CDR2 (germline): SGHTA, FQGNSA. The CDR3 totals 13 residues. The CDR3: CASSLMEGSPLHF. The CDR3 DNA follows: TGTGCCAGCAGCTTAATGGAGGGTTCACCCCTCCACTTT.

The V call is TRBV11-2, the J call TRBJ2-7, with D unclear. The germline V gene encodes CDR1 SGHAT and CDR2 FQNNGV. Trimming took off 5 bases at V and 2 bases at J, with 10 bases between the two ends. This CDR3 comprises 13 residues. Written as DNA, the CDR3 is TGTGCCAGCAGCCTACCGACAACCTACGAGCAGTACTTC. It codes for CASSLPTTYEQYF.

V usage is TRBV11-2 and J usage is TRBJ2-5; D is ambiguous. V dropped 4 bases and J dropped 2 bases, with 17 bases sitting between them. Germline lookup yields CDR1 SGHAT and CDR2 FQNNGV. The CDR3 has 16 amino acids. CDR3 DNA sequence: TGTGCCAGCAGCTCCCTCGCCCAGGTGACACAAGAGACCCAGTACTTC. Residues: CASSSLAQVTQETQYF.

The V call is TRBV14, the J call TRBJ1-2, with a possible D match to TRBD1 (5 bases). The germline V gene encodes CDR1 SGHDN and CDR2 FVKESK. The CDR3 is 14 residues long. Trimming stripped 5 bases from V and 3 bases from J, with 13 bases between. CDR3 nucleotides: TGTGCCAGCAGCTGGACACCGGGCGACTATGGCTACACCTTC. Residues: CASSWTPGDYGYTF.

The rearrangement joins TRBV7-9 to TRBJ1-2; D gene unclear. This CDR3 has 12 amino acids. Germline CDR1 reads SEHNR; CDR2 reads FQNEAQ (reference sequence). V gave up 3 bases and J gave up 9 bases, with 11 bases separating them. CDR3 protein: CASSFGSGSYTF. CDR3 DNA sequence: TGTGCCAGCAGCTTTGGGTCGGGTAGCTACACCTTC.

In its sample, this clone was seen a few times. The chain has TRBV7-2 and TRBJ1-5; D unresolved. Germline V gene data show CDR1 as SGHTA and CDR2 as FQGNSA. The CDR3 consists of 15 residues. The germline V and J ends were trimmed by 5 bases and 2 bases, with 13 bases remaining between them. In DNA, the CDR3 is TGTGCCAGCAGCCTACTCCCGAGTGGCAATCAGCCCCAGCATTTT. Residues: CASSLLPSGNQPQHF.

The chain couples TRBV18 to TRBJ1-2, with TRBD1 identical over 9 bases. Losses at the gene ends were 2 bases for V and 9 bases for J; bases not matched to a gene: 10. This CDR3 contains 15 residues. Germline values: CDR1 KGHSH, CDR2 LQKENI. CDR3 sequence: CASSPGFTGGASYTF. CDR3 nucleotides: TGTGCCAGCTCACCAGGTTTCACAGGGGGCGCCAGCTACACCTTC.

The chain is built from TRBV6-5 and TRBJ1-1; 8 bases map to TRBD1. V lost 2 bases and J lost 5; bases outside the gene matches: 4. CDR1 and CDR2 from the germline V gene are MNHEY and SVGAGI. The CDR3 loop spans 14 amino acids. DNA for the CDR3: TGTGCCAGCAGTTACCAGGGGGCAGGGACTGAAGCTTTCTTT. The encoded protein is CASSYQGAGTEAFF.

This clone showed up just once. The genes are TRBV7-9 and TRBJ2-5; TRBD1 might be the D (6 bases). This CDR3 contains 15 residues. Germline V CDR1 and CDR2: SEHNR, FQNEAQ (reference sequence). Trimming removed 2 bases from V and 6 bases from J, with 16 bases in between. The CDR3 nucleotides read TGTGCCAGCAGCTTACAGGGGTATCGTTTGAAGACCCAGTACTTC. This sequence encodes CASSLQGYRLKTQYF.

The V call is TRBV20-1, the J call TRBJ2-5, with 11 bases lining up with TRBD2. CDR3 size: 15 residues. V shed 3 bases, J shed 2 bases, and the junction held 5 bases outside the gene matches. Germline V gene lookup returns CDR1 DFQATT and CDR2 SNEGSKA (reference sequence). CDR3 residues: CSASARLAGQETQYF. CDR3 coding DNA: TGCAGTGCTAGTGCCAGACTAGCGGGGCAAGAGACCCAGTACTTC.

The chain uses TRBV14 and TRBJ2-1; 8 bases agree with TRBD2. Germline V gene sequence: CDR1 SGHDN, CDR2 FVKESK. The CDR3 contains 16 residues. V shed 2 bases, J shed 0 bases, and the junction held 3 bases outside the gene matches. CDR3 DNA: TGTGCCAGCAGCCAAACGAGCGGGAGCTCCTACAATGAGCAGTTCTTC. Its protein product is CASSQTSGSSYNEQFF.

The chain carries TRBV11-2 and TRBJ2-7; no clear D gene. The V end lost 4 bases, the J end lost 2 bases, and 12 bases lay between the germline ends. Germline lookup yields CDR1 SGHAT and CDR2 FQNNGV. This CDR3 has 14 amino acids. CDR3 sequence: CASSSARRTYEQYF. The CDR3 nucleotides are TGTGCCAGCAGCTCAGCACGAAGAACCTACGAGCAGTACTTC.

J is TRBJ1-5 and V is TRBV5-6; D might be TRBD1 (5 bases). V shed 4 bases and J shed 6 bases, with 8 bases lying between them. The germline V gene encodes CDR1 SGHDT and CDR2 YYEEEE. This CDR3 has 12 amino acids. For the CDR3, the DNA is TGTGCCAGCAGCCAGGGAATTCAGCCCCAGCATTTT. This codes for CASSQGIQPQHF. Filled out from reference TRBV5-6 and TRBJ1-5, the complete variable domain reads DAGVTQSPTHLIKTRGQQVTLRCSPKSGHDTVSWYQQALGQGPQFIFQYYEEEERQRGNFPDRFSGHQFPNYSSELNVNALLLGDSALYLCASSQGIQPQHFGDGTRLSIL.

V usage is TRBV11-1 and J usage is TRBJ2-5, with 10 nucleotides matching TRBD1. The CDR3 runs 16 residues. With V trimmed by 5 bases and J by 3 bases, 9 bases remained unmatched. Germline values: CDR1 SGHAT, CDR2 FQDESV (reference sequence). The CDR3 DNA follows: TGTGCCAGCAGCCCAGGGGGACAGGGGACTAAAGAGACCCAGTACTTC. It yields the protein CASSPGGQGTKETQYF.

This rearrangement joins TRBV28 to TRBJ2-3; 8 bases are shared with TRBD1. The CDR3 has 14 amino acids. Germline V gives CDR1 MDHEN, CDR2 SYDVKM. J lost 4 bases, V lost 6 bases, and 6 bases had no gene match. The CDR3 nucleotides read TGTGCCAGCAGGCCGACAGGGGCTGCAGATACGCAGTATTTT. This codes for CASRPTGAADTQYF.

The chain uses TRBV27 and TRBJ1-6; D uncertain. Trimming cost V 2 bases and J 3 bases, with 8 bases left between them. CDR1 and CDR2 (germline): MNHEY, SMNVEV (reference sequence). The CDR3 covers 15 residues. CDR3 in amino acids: CASSLRVLYNSPLHF. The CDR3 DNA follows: TGTGCCAGCAGTTTAAGGGTTCTCTATAATTCACCCCTCCACTTT.

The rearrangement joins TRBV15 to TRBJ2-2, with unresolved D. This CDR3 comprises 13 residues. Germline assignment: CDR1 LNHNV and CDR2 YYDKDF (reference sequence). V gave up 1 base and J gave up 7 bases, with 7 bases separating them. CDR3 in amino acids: CATSRVPSGELFF. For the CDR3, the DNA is TGTGCCACCAGCAGAGTCCCCAGCGGGGAGCTGTTTTTT.